The sequence of this T cell receptor beta chain was determined in a study of blood T cell repertoires in COVID-19 (dated by TCRdb to the early 2020s). In the study overall: Samples covering the acute and convalescent phases of COVID-19 were provided by collaborators in the United States, Italy and Spain. The material from the prospective study consisted of cDNA or gDNA derived from T cells, B-cell-depleted T cells, or PBMCs. The dataset comprised deeply sampled blood TCRbeta repertoires from subjects exposed to, actively infected with, or recovered from COVID-19. The repertoires were made available in a free public database intended to serve as a resource for research on the immune response to SARS-CoV-2. Samples were obtained from the ongoing ImmuneRACE study (first 160 participants) and from over a thousand subjects provided by 6 global collaborators. Sample metadata almost always included a de-identified subject ID, COVID-19 status, age in years and sex. HLA class I and class II types, where available, came from metadata supplied by the sample provider rather than from assay-based typing.

Findings and caveats that apply to the study as a whole: Clinical and demographic metadata were provided uncurated, with the amount varying by source and participant.

V is clipped by 7 bases and J by 3 bases, and the sequence between their germline boundaries is 5 bases long. CDR1 SNHLY and CDR2 FYNNEI are derived from the germline V gene. The CDR3 starts with the cysteine, ends with the phenylalanine, and has 11 residues. Left in the record is the CDR3 DNA by itself, 33 bases read in frame from the first base. Participants in the prospective study were enrolled through a virtual design, were aged roughly 18 to 100 years, and lived in approximately 25 United States geographic areas. In the prospective study, participants were assigned to cohorts based on the clinical history participants reported in a screening survey and a study questionnaire. ImmuneRACE Cohort 3 recovered participants were defined by two consecutive negative NP/OP PCR tests, healthcare professional clearance, or symptom resolution. Each participant in the prospective study had whole blood, serum and a nasopharyngeal or oropharyngeal swab collected by mobile phlebotomists. Participants in the prospective study had the option to provide additional blood draws and questionnaires over a roughly 2-month period. Before DNA extraction, prospective study blood samples were shipped either frozen or at room temperature.

TCRbeta CDR3 regions were amplified from genomic DNA using the immunoSEQ Assay, a bias-controlled multiplex PCR. Turning to the authors' computational methods: The number of nucleated cells in each sample was estimated from the amplification of reference gene primers within the assay. To quantify the absolute abundance of each unique TCRbeta CDR3 rearrangement, sequence reads were collapsed and filtered. For each sample, productive Simpson clonality was calculated by taking the square root of Simpson's diversity index across productive rearrangements. The table was pulled from immuneACCESS by TCRdb, which kept in-frame rearrangements only. Such tables lose some clones; where checked, under half of the loss comes from unresolved V genes, and the rest has no known cause. The D gene and trimming were derived from the DNA, and the V and J assignments and clone size from that table. A total of approximately 160,000 clones appear in this sample, approximately 80% of them only once. The top ten clones comprise 4.5% to 7.5% of the sample.

Of note for this clone: There is no known antigen for this receptor. Qualities for individual bases were not recorded, and no much larger clone is one base off.

The material sequenced was PBMCs or T cells enriched from blood (not recorded which). The V and J segments used are TRBV2 and TRBJ2-3; the D gene lacks a confident call. The receptor comes from a man between 40 and 49 years old who had recovered from COVID-19. The CDR3: CASMRTDTQYF. At the DNA level, the sequence is TGTGCCAGCATGAGGACAGATACGCAGTATTTT.